This T cell receptor beta chain comes out of a study of identical twins. Germline V gene sequence: CDR1 SEHNR, CDR2 FQNEAQ (reference sequence). Trimming at V came to 3 bases and at J to 3 bases, leaving 5 bases not matched to a gene. The CDR3 is made up of 15 amino acids. From the 5' RACE reads, TCRdb called clonotypes with MiXCR, one entry per CDR3 protein. The sample has just over 500,000 distinct CDR3 sequences, about 20% seen once. This sample also appeared in a second study, on T cells expressing NK-cell markers.

The chain has TRBV7-9 and TRBJ2-5, with TRBD1 matching over 9 bases. The sequence was collected from a woman aged 18-30 years in good health. Material for sequencing was CD4+ T cells sorted from blood. DNA of the CDR3: TGTGCCAGCAGCTTCGGGACAGGGATAAAAGAGACCCAGTACTTC. Its translation is CASSFGTGIKETQYF. Looking up the rest from reference TRBV7-9 and TRBJ2-5 gives the full variable domain: DTGVSQNPRHKITKRGQNVTFRCDPISEHNRLYWYRQTLGQGPEFLTYFQNEAQLEKSRLLSDRFSAERPKGSFSTLEIQRTEQGDSAMYLCASSFGTGIKETQYFGPGTRLLVL.